This T cell receptor beta chain was sequenced during a study of blood T cell repertoires in COVID-19. Study-wide context: Sites in the United States, Italy and Spain provided acute and convalescent COVID-19 samples. T cells, B-cell-depleted T cells, or PBMCs provided the cDNA or gDNA that served as material.

Per the study methods: Estimation of nucleated cell counts relied on the amplification of reference gene primers. Sequencing was performed with immunoSEQ multiplex PCR; in TCRdb, only in-frame clones are kept and a portion is missing. That table furnishes V, J and clone size, whereas the DNA furnished D and trimming. This table has around 190,000 clones, roughly 83% appearing once. This clone appeared a few times. V lost 5 bases to trimming and J lost 0 bases, with 17 bases between them. Per the germline V gene, CDR1 is LNHNV and CDR2 is YYDKDF (reference sequence). The CDR3 runs 16 residues. The clonotype comes from a human donor in a cohort sampled during active COVID-19. The chain joins TRBV15 to TRBJ2-7; TRBD1 might be the D (5 bases). The source material was peripheral blood. The CDR3 is CATSPPRTSSSYEQYF. DNA of the CDR3: TGTGCCACCAGCCCTCCTCGGACATCCAGCTCCTACGAGCAGTACTTC. Variable domain in full (rest from reference TRBV15 and TRBJ2-7): DAMVIQNPRYQVTQFGKPVTLSCSQTLNHNVMYWYQQKSSQAPKLLFHYYDKDFNNEADTPDNFQSRRPNTSFCFLDIRSPGLGDTAMYLCATSPPRTSSSYEQYFGPGTRLTVT.